The 14 T cell receptor beta chains listed next were all sequenced from one sample in a study of PD-L1 blockade in urothelial cancer. TCRdb keeps only in-frame clones here, not all; method: immunoSEQ multiplex PCR. The sample records 29,000 or so clones, around four fifths being singletons. Time point indicated: peripheral blood 6 weeks after treatment start. Sequencing used PBMCs, obtained around atezolizumab (anti-PD-L1) treatment. These receptors all come from a man between 65 and 85 years old with urothelial cancer.

The chain's CDR3 is CASSLGAGGPYEQYF. CDR3 DNA sequence: TGTGCCAGCAGTTTGGGGGCGGGAGGGCCCTACGAGCAGTACTTC. V is TRBV28 and J is TRBJ2-7, with TRBD2 matching 9 bases. This CDR3 is 15 amino acids long. After removal of 3 bases from V and 2 bases from J, the junction contained 5 bases not matched to a gene. Germline lookup yields CDR1 MDHEN and CDR2 SYDVKM.

CDR3 residues: CASSLDRAAEQYF. The CDR3 DNA sequence: TGTGCCAGCAGCTTGGACAGGGCCGCCGAGCAGTACTTC. The J gene is TRBJ2-7, the V gene TRBV7-6; 8 bases line up with TRBD1. This CDR3 has 13 residues. Germline CDR1 reads SGHVS; CDR2 reads FNYEAQ. V trimming: 3 bases; J trimming: 6 bases; junction bases outside the gene matches: 4. Variable domain in full (rest from reference TRBV7-6 and TRBJ2-7): GAGVSQSPRYKVTKRGQDVALRCDPISGHVSLYWYRQALGQGPEFLTYFNYEAQQDKSGLPNDRFSAERPEGSISTLTIQRTEQRDSAMYRCASSLDRAAEQYFGPGTRLTVT.

The rearrangement joins TRBV5-1 to TRBJ2-7, with 7 positions matching TRBD1. V was clipped by 3 bases and J by 4 bases; unmatched bases: 7. Germline CDR1 and CDR2: SGHRS and YFSETQ. This CDR3 comprises 14 residues. The CDR3 DNA reads as TGCGCCAGCAGCTCTACAGGGGTCGGATACGAGCAGTACTTC. This translates into CASSSTGVGYEQYF. Full variable domain (remainder filled in from reference TRBV5-1 and TRBJ2-7): KAGVTQTPRYLIKTRGQQVTLSCSPISGHRSVSWYQQTPGQGLQFLFEYFSETQRNKGNFPGRFSGRQFSNSRSEMNVSTLELGDSALYLCASSSTGVGYEQYFGPGTRLTVT.

This clone appeared once. This chain joins TRBV28 and TRBJ2-3, with TRBD2 identical over 11 bases. After removal of 7 bases from V and 6 bases from J, the junction contained 9 bases not matched to a gene. There are 15 residues in the CDR3. Germline CDR1 MDHEN, CDR2 SYDVKM. The DNA for the CDR3 is TGTGCCAGCACACTCTTTAGCGGGAGGGTGGATACGCAGTATTTT. Protein product: CASTLFSGRVDTQYF.

The chain recombines TRBV19 with TRBJ2-4; D possibly corresponds to TRBD1 (6 bases). V shed 8 bases and J shed 5 bases, with 10 bases lying between them. This CDR3 has 12 residues. Germline CDR1 is LNHDA and CDR2 is SQIVND (reference sequence). The CDR3 coding sequence is TGTGCCAGTTCTAGACAGGAAAACATTCAGTACTTC. Its protein product is CASSRQENIQYF.

The V and J genes are TRBV7-3 and TRBJ2-2; 7 nucleotides match TRBD2. V lost 5 bases, J lost 7 bases, and 4 bases stayed unmatched. The CDR3 extends over 13 amino acids. Germline CDR1 SGHTA, CDR2 FQGTGA. In nucleotides, the CDR3 is TGTGCCAGCAGCCCAACTAGCGACGGGGAGCTGTTTTTT. Its translation: CASSPTSDGELFF.

The chain joins TRBV5-1 to TRBJ1-1, with D perhaps TRBD1 (6 bases). V lost 5 bases, J lost 4 bases, and 18 bases lay in between. The CDR3 loop spans 15 amino acids. The germline V gene encodes CDR1 SGHRS and CDR2 YFSETQ. CDR3 in amino acids: CASSSGGARATEAFF. CDR3 in DNA: TGCGCCAGCAGTTCGGGGGGGGCCCGAGCCACTGAAGCTTTCTTT.

The chain employs TRBV4-3 and TRBJ2-6; 7 nucleotides align to TRBD1. The CDR3 is 19 residues long. The V segment lost 4 bases and the J segment 0 bases; nucleotides outside the gene matches: 12. The germline V gene encodes CDR1 LGHNA and CDR2 YSLEER. The CDR3 here is CASSRLTGVLSSGANVLTF. The CDR3 DNA is TGCGCCAGCAGCCGCCTAACAGGGGTTTTGAGCTCTGGGGCCAACGTCCTGACTTTC.

The chain is built from TRBV5-1 and TRBJ2-7, with 8 bases lining up with TRBD2. Germline CDR1 reads SGHRS; CDR2 reads YFSETQ. The length of the CDR3 is 21 residues. The J segment lost 5 bases and the V segment lost 1 base, leaving 26 bases of the junction unmatched. In DNA form, the CDR3 reads TGCGCCAGCAGCTTGCGCCCCCCAGCGGGAGCAATGGTGGGTATGTCGGACGAGCAGTACTTC. As protein: CASSLRPPAGAMVGMSDEQYF.

The CDR3 region is CASSEGPTRLTDTQYF. The CDR3, as DNA: TGTGCCAGCAGTGAGGGGCCGACTAGACTTACAGATACGCAGTATTTT. The chain joins TRBV2 to TRBJ2-3, with D perhaps matching TRBD2 (6 bases). The V and J ends lost 3 bases and 3 bases respectively, with 16 bases between them. Germline V lookup: CDR1 SNHLY, CDR2 FYNNEI. The CDR3 totals 16 residues.

The chain recombines TRBV6-1 with TRBJ2-4, with a possible D match to TRBD2 (5 bases). Per germline, CDR1 MNHNS and CDR2 SASEGT. CDR3 size: 13 residues. V was shortened by 8 bases and J by 3 bases, with 11 bases between the two germline ends. CDR3 sequence reads: CASGGLFKNIQYF. In DNA, the CDR3 is TGTGCCAGCGGAGGCCTTTTCAAAAACATTCAGTACTTC.

The V gene is TRBV7-8, the J gene TRBJ2-6, with no clear D. V was cut by 4 bases and J by 0 bases, with 7 bases left in between. Per germline, CDR1 SGHVS and CDR2 FQNEAQ. This CDR3 has 15 amino acids. The DNA of the CDR3 is TGTGCCAGCAGCTCCCTGCGCTCTGGGGCCAACGTCCTGACTTTC. This translates into CASSSLRSGANVLTF.

The chain links TRBV6-1 to TRBJ1-1, with D tentatively TRBD1 (5 bases). The germline V gene encodes CDR1 MNHNS and CDR2 SASEGT. The CDR3 spans 12 residues. V lost 6 bases, J lost 7 bases, and 12 bases lay in between. This CDR3 is CASRYLQGEAFF. The CDR3 coding sequence is TGTGCCAGCAGGTACCTGCAGGGTGAAGCTTTCTTT.

The chain uses TRBV25-1 and TRBJ1-2; D remains unclear. The CDR3 is 12 amino acids. Per the germline V gene, CDR1 is MGHDK and CDR2 is SYGVNS. V was clipped by 8 bases and J by 0 bases, with 7 bases between them. The CDR3 nucleotides are TGTGCCAGCTACGGTTCTAACTATGGCTACACCTTC. Protein: CASYGSNYGYTF.